The source of this T cell receptor beta chain is a study of blood T cell repertoires in COVID-19. The wider study: Acute and convalescent COVID-19 samples came from the United States, Italy and Spain. Nucleic acid was either cDNA or gDNA, and it came from T cells, B-cell-depleted T cells, or PBMCs.

Per the original methods: Reference gene primer amplification gave nucleated cell count estimates. Sequencing was performed with immunoSEQ multiplex PCR; in TCRdb, only in-frame clones are kept and a portion is missing. Clone size and the V and J calls come from that table; the DNA yielded D and trimming. This table has about 200,000 clones, around 81% appearing once. Germline trimming cut 2 bases from V and 3 bases from J; bases unmatched to any gene: 4. CDR1 MNHEY and CDR2 SVGAGI come from the germline V gene. CDR3 length: 15 amino acids. This chain joins TRBV6-5 and TRBJ2-7; 10 bases fit TRBD2. Sequenced: peripheral blood. This TCR derives from a woman aged 70-85 years with acute or convalescent COVID-19. CDR3 sequence: CASSYRASGSYEQYF. For the CDR3, the DNA is TGTGCCAGCAGTTACCGGGCTAGCGGGAGCTACGAGCAGTACTTC.